The clone carrying this T cell receptor beta chain came up many times. The data were taken from a study of T cells in Graves' hyperthyroidism and ophthalmopathy. Study in general: Specimen type is peripheral blood, collected at initial diagnosis prior to any treatment.

CDR1 is MNHEY, CDR2 SMNVEV, per germline (reference sequence). V lost 6 bases, J lost 4 bases, and 4 bases stayed unmatched. CDR3 length equals 14 residues. The study excluded patients with uncontrolled infection, other autoimmune disease, pregnancy or lactation. TCR beta CDR3 regions were amplified from RNA transcripts. TCR CDR3 regions were first amplified by RT-PCR with HTBI primers. MiXCR was run by TCRdb on the multiplex PCR reads, yielding one entry per CDR3 protein. The data contain 270,000 or so distinct CDR3 sequences, over 12% of them singletons. Sequencing was done on a sample of blood. V gene TRBV27 combines with J gene TRBJ2-2; 8 positions agree with TRBD2. The source is a woman between 45 and 65 years old with Graves' hyperthyroidism that later progressed to Graves' ophthalmopathy. The CDR3: CASRGAGVTGELFF. As DNA, the CDR3 is TGTGCCAGCAGGGGAGCGGGAGTCACCGGGGAGCTGTTTTTT.